Reported below is one T cell receptor beta chain. The count of this clone is one. It lacks a known antigen. Per-nucleotide qualities are absent, and no much larger clonotype sits a single base away. These data come from a study of T cell responses to AZD1222 COVID-19 vaccine listed by TCRdb under 2021. Background for the entire study: A total of 233 trial participants underwent TCR sequencing, of whom about 200 had received two doses of AZD1222 and some 25 had received two doses of the MenACWY control vaccine. Enrollment into the trials was organized by age into subgroups of 18-55, 56-69 and 70-plus years, and those subgroups contained 148, 28 and 57 TCR-sequenced participants, respectively.

V is reduced by 3 bases and J by 1 base, leaving a spacing of 12 bases between them. The CDR3, cysteine through phenylalanine, is 16 amino acids long. Only the CDR3 portion is preserved as DNA: 48 bases, with reading frame beginning at the first base. From a lookup of the germline V gene, CDR1 and CDR2 are MNHEY and SVGAGI. Broad study findings and their caveats: Nearly half of unique spike-specific TCRs reportedly recognized epitopes outside regions mutated in the B.1.351 and B.1.1.7 variants. After two AZD1222 doses, both the breadth and the depth of spike-specific TCRs were significantly higher than at day 0 and than in MenACWY recipients. Only a handful of AZD1222 recipients were SARS-CoV-2 seropositive at baseline, limiting conclusions about previously exposed vaccinees. Most participants were white British and females outnumbered males, and the authors suggested that clonal diversity may have been underestimated. In the small 56-69-year group, the increase in depth fell short of significance, most likely because of low power. Vaccine-associated CD4 TCRs spanned the whole spike protein, with dominant responses in regions 160-218 and 743-854. No day 14 peak-response samples were available, so repertoires were characterized only after the peak T cell response.

The time point label of this sample denotes: about 28 days (+/-7) after the second vaccine dose. AZD1222 recipients whose second dose came at about 4 weeks and those whose second dose came at about 12 weeks were combined into one group, since spike-specific TCR depth and breadth did not differ between the two schedules. Vaccinee samples came from UK trials COV001 and COV002, including a single-blind randomized controlled phase 2/3 trial of AZD1222 (ChAdOx1 nCoV-19) in healthy adults. For TCRbeta chain sequencing, PBMC samples from trial participants were taken at day 0 and at day 28 after the second dose. The CDR3 regions of human TCRbeta chains were analyzed by immunosequencing. Per the authors' processing: TCRs in the repertoires were matched against a reference library of SARS-CoV-2-specific TCRs that had been generated with the MIRA antigen-specificity platform. Breadth meant the fraction of unique TCRs that were SARS-CoV-2-associated, whereas depth meant the fraction of total T cells that were SARS-CoV-2-associated. Each spike-specific TCR was assigned to its reactive spike region and to a CD4 or CD8 class using the MIRA data. Log10-transformed breadth and depth values were compared by one-way ANOVA with Sidak's multiple comparisons tests. TCRdb obtained this table from immuneACCESS and retained in-frame rearrangements with V and J assigned. These tables miss some clones; where compared with another copy, unresolved V genes account for less than half of the shortfall, and the remainder is unexplained. D and trimming were read from the DNA, whereas the V and J calls and clone size are those reported in that table. This sample lists about 15,000 clones; about 88% were detected once. The ten biggest clones cover about 2.7% of the sample.

The V and J segments used are TRBV6-5 and TRBJ2-2; matching of 5 bases hints at TRBD2 as the D gene. This clonotype was sampled from an adult who received the AZD1222 COVID-19 vaccine. The input for sequencing was peripheral blood, taken 28 days after the second AZD1222 dose. The nucleotide sequence reads TGTGCCAGCAGTTATGAAGGACTCTTGAACACCGGGGAGCTGTTTTTT. This sequence encodes CASSYEGLLNTGELFF.